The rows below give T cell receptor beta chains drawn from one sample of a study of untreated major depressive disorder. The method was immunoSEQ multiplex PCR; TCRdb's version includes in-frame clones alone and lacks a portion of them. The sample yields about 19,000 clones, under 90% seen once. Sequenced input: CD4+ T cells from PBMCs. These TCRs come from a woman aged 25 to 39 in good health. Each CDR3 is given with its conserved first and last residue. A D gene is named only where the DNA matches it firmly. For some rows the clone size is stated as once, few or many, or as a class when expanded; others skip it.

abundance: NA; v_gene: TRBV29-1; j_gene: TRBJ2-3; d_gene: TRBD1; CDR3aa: CSVIPVTGISTDTQYF; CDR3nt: TGCAGCGTCATCCCCGTGACAGGGATTAGCACAGATACGCAGTATTTT
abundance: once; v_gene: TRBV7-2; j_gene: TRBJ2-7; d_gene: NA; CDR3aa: CASSPGQTNEQYF; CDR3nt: TGTGCCAGCAGCCCCGGGCAAACGAACGAGCAGTACTTC
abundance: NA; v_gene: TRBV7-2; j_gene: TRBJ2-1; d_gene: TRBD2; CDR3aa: CASSLVFGRAYEQFF; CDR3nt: TGTGCCAGCAGCTTAGTATTCGGGAGGGCTTATGAGCAGTTCTTC
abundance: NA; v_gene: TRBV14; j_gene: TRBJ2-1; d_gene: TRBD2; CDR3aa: CASSQGRREGPYNEQFF; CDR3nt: TGTGCCAGCAGCCAAGGACGGCGGGAGGGCCCCTACAATGAGCAGTTCTTC
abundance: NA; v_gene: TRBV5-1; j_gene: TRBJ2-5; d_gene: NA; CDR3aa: CASSLGLVGVVETQYF; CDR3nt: TGCGCCAGCAGCTTGGGACTAGTCGGGGTGGTGGAGACCCAGTACTTC
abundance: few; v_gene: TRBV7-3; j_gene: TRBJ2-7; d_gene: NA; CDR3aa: CASSLTGHREQYF; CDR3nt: TGTGCCAGCAGCTTAACGGGACACAGGGAGCAGTACTTC
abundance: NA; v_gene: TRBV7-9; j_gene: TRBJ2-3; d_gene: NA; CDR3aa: CASSLIGWGSTDTQYF; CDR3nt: TGTGCCAGCAGCTTAATCGGCTGGGGTAGCACAGATACGCAGTATTTT
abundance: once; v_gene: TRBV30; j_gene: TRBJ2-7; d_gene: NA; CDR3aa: CAWSVSHYEQYF; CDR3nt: TGTGCCTGGAGTGTATCCCACTACGAGCAGTACTTC
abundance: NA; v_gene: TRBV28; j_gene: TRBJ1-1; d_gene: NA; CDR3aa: CASRSKFEAFF; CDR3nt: TGTGCCAGCAGGTCGAAGTTCGAAGCTTTCTTT
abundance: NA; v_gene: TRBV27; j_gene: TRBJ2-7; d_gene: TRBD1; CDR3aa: CASTPPGGTGTYEQYF; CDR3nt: TGTGCCAGCACTCCACCCGGAGGGACAGGGACCTACGAGCAGTACTTC
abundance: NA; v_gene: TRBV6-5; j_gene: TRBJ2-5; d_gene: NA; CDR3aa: CASSYMWSQETQYF; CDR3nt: TGTGCCAGCAGTTATATGTGGTCCCAAGAGACCCAGTACTTC
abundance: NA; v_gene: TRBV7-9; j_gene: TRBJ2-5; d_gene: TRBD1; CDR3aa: CASSLGTGGIQETQYF; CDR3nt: TGTGCCAGCAGCTTAGGGACAGGGGGGATACAAGAGACCCAGTACTTC
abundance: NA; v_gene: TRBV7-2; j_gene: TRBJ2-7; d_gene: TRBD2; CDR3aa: CASSLAVRTSSYEQYF; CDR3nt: TGTGCCAGCAGCTTAGCAGTCCGGACTAGCTCCTACGAGCAGTACTTC
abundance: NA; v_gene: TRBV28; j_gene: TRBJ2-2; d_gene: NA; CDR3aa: CASRVGSGELFF; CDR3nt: TGTGCCAGCAGAGTAGGGTCCGGGGAGCTGTTTTTT
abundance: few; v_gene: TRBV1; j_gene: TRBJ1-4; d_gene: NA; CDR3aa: CTSTPRGAYRNEKLFF; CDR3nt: TGCACCAGCACCCCGCGGGGGGCTTACAGGAATGAAAAACTGTTTTTT
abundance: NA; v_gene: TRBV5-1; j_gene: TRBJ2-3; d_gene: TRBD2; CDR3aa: CASTGLAGGSDTQYF; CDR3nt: TGCGCCAGCACCGGACTAGCGGGAGGGTCAGATACGCAGTATTTT
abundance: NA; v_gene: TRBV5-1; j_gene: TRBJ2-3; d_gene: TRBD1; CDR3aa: CASSLKEVVGGQRTDTQYF; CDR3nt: TGCGCCAGCAGCTTGAAGGAGGTGGTAGGGGGACAGAGAACAGATACGCAGTATTTT
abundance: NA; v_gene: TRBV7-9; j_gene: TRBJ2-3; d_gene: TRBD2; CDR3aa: CASSSGTSGNTDTQYF; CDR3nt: TGTGCCAGCAGCTCGGGGACTAGCGGAAACACAGATACGCAGTATTTT
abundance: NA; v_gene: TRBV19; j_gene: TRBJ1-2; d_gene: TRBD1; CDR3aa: CASSWSRGRRGYTF; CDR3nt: TGTGCCAGTAGCTGGAGCAGGGGGCGCCGGGGCTACACCTTC
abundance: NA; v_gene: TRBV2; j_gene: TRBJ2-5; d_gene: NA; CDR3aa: CASSEQGIETQYF; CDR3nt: TGTGCCAGCAGTGAACAGGGGATCGAGACCCAGTACTTC
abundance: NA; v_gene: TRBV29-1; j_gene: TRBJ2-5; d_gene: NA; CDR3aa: CSVEQVETQYF; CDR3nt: TGCAGCGTTGAACAGGTAGAGACCCAGTACTTC
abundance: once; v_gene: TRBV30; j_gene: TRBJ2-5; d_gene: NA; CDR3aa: CAWSRGDRSLGTQYF; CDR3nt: TGTGCCTGGTCCAGGGGCGACAGGTCGCTGGGGACCCAGTACTTC
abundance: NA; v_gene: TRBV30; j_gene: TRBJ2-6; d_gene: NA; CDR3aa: CAWSGSVGRDFANVLTF; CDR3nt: TGTGCCTGGAGTGGCTCCGTAGGTAGGGATTTTGCCAACGTCCTGACTTTC
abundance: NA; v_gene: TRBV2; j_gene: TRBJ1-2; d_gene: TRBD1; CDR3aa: CASSGDSDYGYTF; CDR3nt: TGTGCCAGCAGTGGGGACAGTGACTATGGCTACACCTTC
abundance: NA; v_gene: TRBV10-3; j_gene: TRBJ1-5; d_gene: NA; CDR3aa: CAISEIDQPQHF; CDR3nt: TGTGCCATCAGTGAAATAGATCAGCCCCAGCATTTT
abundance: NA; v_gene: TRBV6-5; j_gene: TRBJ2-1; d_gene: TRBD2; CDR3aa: CASRPTSGRWNEQFF; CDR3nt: TGTGCCAGCAGGCCGACTAGCGGGAGATGGAATGAGCAGTTCTTC
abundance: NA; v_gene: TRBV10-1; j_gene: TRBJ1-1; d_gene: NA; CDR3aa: CASRAPSPPGSNTEAFF; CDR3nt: TGCGCCAGCCGCGCCCCCAGCCCCCCAGGGTCGAACACTGAAGCTTTCTTT
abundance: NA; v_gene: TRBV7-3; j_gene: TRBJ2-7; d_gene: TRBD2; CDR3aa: CASSLAGLGTSDKQYF; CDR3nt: TGTGCCAGCAGCCTAGCTGGTCTTGGGACTAGCGATAAGCAGTACTTC
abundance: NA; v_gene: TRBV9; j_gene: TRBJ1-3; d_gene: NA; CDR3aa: CASSAALEDTNSGNTIYF; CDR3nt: TGTGCCAGCAGCGCCGCACTAGAAGATACAAACTCTGGAAACACCATATATTTT
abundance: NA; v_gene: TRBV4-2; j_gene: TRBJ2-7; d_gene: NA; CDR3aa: CASSQVIGTYSYEQYF; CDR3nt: TGTGCCAGCAGCCAAGTTATTGGGACATACTCCTACGAGCAGTACTTC
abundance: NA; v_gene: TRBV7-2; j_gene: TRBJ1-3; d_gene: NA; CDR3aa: CASSLVGSSGNTIYF; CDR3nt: TGTGCCAGCAGCTTAGTAGGGAGCTCTGGAAACACCATATATTTT
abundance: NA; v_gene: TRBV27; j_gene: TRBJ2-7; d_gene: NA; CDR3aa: CASTNGYEQYF; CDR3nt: TGTGCCAGCACCAACGGCTACGAGCAGTACTTC
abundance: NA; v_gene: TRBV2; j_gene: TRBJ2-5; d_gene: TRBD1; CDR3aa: CASRSGTAETQYF; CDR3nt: TGTGCCAGCAGGTCCGGGACAGCAGAGACCCAGTACTTC
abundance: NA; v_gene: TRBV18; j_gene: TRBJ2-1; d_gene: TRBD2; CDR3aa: CASSGLAGGEQFF; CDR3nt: TGTGCCAGCTCAGGACTAGCGGGAGGCGAGCAGTTCTTC
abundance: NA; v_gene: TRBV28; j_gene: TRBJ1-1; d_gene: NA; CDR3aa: CASRSPTEAFF; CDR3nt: TGTGCCAGCCGATCGCCCACTGAAGCTTTCTTT
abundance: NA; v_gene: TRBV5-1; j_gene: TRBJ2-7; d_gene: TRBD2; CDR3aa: CASSLAGTNAYEQYF; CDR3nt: TGCGCCAGCAGCTTGGCCGGGACTAACGCCTACGAGCAGTACTTC
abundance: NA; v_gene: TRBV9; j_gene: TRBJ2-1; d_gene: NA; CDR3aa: CASSVVSNYNEQFF; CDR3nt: TGTGCCAGCAGCGTAGTTTCAAACTACAATGAGCAGTTCTTC
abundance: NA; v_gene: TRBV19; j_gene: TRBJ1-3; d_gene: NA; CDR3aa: CASGDRLNSGNTIYF; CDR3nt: TGTGCCAGTGGGGATAGACTAAACTCTGGAAACACCATATATTTT
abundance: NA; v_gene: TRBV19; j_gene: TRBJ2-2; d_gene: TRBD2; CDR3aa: CASSRVQLAAKAGELFF; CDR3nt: TGTGCCAGTAGTCGCGTTCAACTAGCGGCCAAGGCCGGGGAGCTGTTTTTT
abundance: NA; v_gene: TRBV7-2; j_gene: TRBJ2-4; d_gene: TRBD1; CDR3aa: CASSPGQGRQNIQYF; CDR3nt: TGTGCCAGCAGCCCGGGACAGGGGCGGCAAAACATTCAGTACTTC
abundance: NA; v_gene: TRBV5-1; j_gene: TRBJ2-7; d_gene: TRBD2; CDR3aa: CASSEAGGVYEQYF; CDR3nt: TGCGCCAGCAGCGAGGCGGGAGGTGTCTACGAGCAGTACTTC
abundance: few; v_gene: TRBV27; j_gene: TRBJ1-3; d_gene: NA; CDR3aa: CASSPHQTGSGNTIYF; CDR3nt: TGTGCCAGCAGTCCCCACCAGACGGGATCTGGAAACACCATATATTTT
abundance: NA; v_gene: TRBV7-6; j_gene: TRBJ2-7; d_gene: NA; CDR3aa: CASSLVRDTSYEQYF; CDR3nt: TGTGCCAGCAGCTTAGTACGGGACACCTCCTACGAGCAGTACTTC
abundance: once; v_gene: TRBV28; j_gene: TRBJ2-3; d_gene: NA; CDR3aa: CASSLQGTLIHASTDTQYF; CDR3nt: TGTGCCAGCAGTTTGCAGGGTACCCTTATTCACGCTAGCACAGATACGCAGTATTTT
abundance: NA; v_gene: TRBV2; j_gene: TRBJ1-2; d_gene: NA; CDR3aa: CASTGADYGYTF; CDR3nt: TGTGCCAGCACAGGGGCGGACTATGGCTACACCTTC